The text below deals with one T cell receptor (beta chain). This sample was included in a study of blood T cell repertoires in COVID-19. Data came from immunoSEQ multiplex PCR; TCRdb stores just in-frame clones and leaves some out. Among roughly 62,000 clones, approximately 90% were seen once, and the ten largest hold around 9.1%. With 0 bases removed from V and 2 bases from J, the gap between germline ends came to 14 bases. The length of the CDR3 is 16 residues. Germline loops: CDR1 SGHRS, CDR2 YFSETQ. The chain couples TRBV5-1 to TRBJ2-5, with a tentative D call TRBD1 (5 bases). What was sequenced was peripheral blood. The receptor was isolated from a human donor with acute or convalescent COVID-19. The donor label of this sample is uncertain. This chain's CDR3 is CASSLAMSRAQETQYF. The CDR3 DNA reads as TGCGCCAGCAGCTTGGCGATGAGCAGGGCACAAGAGACCCAGTACTTC.